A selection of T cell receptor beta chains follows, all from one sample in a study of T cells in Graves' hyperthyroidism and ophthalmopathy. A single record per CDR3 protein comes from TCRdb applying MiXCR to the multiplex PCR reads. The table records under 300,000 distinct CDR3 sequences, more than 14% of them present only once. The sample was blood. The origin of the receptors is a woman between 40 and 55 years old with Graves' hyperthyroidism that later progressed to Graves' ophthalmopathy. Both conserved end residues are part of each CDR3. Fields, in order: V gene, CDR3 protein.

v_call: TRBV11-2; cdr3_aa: CASSQGTGENMRRTF
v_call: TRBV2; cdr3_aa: CASSETYEQYF
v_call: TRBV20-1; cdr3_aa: CSARPVEIVIDEQYF
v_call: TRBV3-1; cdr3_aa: CASSRIPGQGSIQYF
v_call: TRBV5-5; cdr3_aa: CASSLGQAFYEQYF
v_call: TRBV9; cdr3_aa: CASSRTVRNEKLFF
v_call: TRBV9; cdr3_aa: CASSVDPGINEKLFF
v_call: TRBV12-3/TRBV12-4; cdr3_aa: CASSAGSGELFF
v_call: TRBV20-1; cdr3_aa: CSARDPAGYEQYF
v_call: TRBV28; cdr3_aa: CASSKIAGRNTDTQYF
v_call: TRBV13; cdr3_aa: CASSSTGGTYNEQFF
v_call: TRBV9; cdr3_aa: CASSVATGGGELFF
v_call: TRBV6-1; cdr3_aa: CASSEYGTLNTEAFF
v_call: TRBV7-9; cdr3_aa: CASGTQQGASYEQYF
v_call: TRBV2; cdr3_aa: CASSEGWGQYTGELFF
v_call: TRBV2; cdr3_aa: CASTRTSGFTDTQYF
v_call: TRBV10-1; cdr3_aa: CASSEWMKGEQFF
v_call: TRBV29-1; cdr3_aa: CSARKVRDGTEAFF
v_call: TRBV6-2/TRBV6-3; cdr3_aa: CASNSPSASYEQYF
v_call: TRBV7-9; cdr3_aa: CASSPPRGDYGYTF
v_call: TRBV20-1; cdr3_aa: CSVLAADTQYF
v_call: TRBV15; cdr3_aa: CATSRVQYTADTQYF
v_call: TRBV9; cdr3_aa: CASSVGPADTQYF
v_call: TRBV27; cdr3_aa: CASSFLAGDTQYF
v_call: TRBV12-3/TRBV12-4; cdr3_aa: CASSLYEGTEAFF
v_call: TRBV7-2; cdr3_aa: CASSAPRNSGNEKLFF
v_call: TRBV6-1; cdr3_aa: CASSESVASNYGYTF
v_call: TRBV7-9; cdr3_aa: CASSVDSHNSPLHF
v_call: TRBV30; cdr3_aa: CAWAATFSTDTQYF
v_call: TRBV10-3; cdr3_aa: CAIFEGGASTDTQYF
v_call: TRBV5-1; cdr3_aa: CASSYRTDPYEQYF
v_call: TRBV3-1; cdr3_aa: CASSQVGTGNSPLHF
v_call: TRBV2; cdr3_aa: CASRAGGRGIQYF
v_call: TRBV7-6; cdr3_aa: CASSLYFEGRESSYEQYF
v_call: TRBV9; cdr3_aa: CASGSNTEAFF